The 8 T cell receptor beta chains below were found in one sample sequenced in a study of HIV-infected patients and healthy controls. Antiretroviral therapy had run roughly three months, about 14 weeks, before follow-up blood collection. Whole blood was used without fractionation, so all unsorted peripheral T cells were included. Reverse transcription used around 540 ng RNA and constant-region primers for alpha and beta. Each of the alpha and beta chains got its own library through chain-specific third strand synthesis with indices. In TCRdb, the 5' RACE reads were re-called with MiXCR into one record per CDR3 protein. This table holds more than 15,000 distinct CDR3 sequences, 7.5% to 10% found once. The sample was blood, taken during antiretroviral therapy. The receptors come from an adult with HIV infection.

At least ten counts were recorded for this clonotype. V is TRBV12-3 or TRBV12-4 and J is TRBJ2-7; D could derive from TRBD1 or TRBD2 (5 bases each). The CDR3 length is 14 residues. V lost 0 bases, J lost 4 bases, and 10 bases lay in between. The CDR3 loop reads CASSLAGAVYEQYF. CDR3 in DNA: TGTGCCAGCAGTTTAGCCGGGGCAGTGTACGAGCAGTACTTC.

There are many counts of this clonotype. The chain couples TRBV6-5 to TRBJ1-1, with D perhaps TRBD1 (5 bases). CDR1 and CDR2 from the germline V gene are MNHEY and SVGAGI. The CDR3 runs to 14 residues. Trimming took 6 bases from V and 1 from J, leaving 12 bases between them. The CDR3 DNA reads TGTGCCAGCAGGACGGCAGGGAGGAACACTGAAGCTTTCTTT. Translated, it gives CASRTAGRNTEAFF.

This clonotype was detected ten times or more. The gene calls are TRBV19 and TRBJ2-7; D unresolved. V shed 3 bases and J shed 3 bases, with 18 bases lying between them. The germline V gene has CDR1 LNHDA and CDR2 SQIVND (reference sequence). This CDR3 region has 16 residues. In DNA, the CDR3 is TGTGCCAGTAGTATGTCCCTTTTAAGCGCCTACTACGAGCAGTACTTC. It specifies CASSMSLLSAYYEQYF. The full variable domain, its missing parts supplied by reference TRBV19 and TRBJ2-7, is DGGITQSPKYLFRKEGQNVTLSCEQNLNHDAMYWYRQDPGQGLRLIYYSQIVNDFQKGDIAEGYSVSREKKESFPLTVTSAQKNPTAFYLCASSMSLLSAYYEQYFGPGTRLTVT.

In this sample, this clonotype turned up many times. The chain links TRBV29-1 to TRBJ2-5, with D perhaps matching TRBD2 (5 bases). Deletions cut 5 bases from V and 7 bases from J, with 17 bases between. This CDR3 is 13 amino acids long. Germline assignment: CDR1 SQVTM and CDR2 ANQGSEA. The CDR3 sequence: CSVTWTQPGTQYF. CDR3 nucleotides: TGCAGCGTTACTTGGACTCAACCAGGGACCCAGTACTTC.

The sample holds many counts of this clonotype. CDR3 in DNA: TGCAGTGCCCCCCGCCGCCAAGAGCTGTTTTTT. Amino acids: CSAPRRQELFF. The chain couples TRBV20-1 to TRBJ2-2; D is unclear. The length of the CDR3 is 11 residues. Germline V gene data show CDR1 as DFQATT and CDR2 as SNEGSKA (reference sequence). Trimming shortened V by 6 bases and J by 11 bases, and 13 bases separated the two germline ends.

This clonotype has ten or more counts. CDR3 region: CASSRGAGGNHEQYF. DNA of the CDR3: TGTGCCAGCAGTAGGGGGGCAGGGGGTAACCACGAGCAGTACTTC. V usage is TRBV9 and J usage is TRBJ2-7, with D possibly being TRBD1 (7 bases). V gave up 5 bases and J gave up 5 bases, with 20 bases separating them. The CDR3 totals 15 residues. CDR1 SGDLS and CDR2 YYNGEE come from the germline V gene.

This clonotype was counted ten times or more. The CDR3 coding sequence is TGTGCCAGCAGCTTAGGATTGTGGGACAGGTCCTACGAGCAGTACTTC. It is translated as CASSLGLWDRSYEQYF. The rearrangement joins TRBV7-9 to TRBJ2-7; 8 bases align to TRBD1. Looked up from germline, CDR1 is SEHNR and CDR2 is FQNEAQ (reference sequence). V shed 1 base, J shed 1 base, and the junction held 6 bases outside the gene matches. The CDR3 length is 16 residues.

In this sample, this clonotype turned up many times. DNA of the CDR3: TGTGCCACCAGTGATTCCATTTGGACTAGCGGAAGCACAGATACGCAGTATTTT. The encoded protein is CATSDSIWTSGSTDTQYF. The chain is built from TRBV24-1 and TRBJ2-3, with TRBD2 matching over 10 bases. Trimming cost V 2 bases and J 0 bases; bases outside gene matches: 7. Germline loops: CDR1 KGHDR, CDR2 SFDVKD. There are 18 residues in the CDR3.